The 6 T cell receptor beta chains presented below share a single source sample, sequenced in a study of control samples from healthy donors and cancer patients. Clones were read by immunoSEQ multiplex PCR, and TCRdb kept only the in-frame ones, dropping some. The sample has tens of thousands of clones, 94% seen once. Sequencing was performed on blood. Receptors were obtained from a woman under 30 in good health.

This clone has only one observation. The chain joins TRBV14 to TRBJ1-3; D is unclear. V was shortened by 4 bases and J by 0 bases, with 10 bases between the two germline ends. The CDR3 has 15 residues. Germline loops: CDR1 SGHDN, CDR2 FVKESK. CDR3 residues: CASSLRPTSGNTIYF. DNA for the CDR3: TGTGCCAGCAGCCTTAGACCGACCTCTGGAAACACCATATATTTT.

The rearrangement uses TRBV5-1 and TRBJ2-2; D uncertain. V lost 2 bases and J 1 base, leaving 6 bases between the germline ends. CDR1 and CDR2 from the germline V gene are SGHRS and YFSETQ. The CDR3 consists of 14 residues. The CDR3 sequence: CASSFYENTGELFF. CDR3 nucleotide sequence: TGCGCCAGCAGCTTTTACGAGAACACCGGGGAGCTGTTTTTT.

The chain has TRBV6-2 or TRBV6-3 and TRBJ1-1; no clear D gene. This CDR3 has 12 residues. Germline V CDR1 and CDR2: MNHEY, SVGEGT. The V end lost 5 bases, the J end lost 3 bases, and 7 bases lay between the germline ends. CDR3 protein: CASSIGYTEAFF. DNA of the CDR3: TGTGCCAGCAGTATTGGATACACTGAAGCTTTCTTT.

The rearrangement uses TRBV6-2 or TRBV6-3 and TRBJ2-2, with D possibly being TRBD1 or TRBD2 (5 bases each). Germline-derived CDR1 and CDR2 are MNHEY and SVGEGT. Trimming pared 4 bases from V and 3 bases from J, leaving 21 bases between. The CDR3 is 18 residues long. This chain's CDR3 is CASSSDRDPGSYTGELFF. In DNA, the CDR3 is TGTGCCAGCAGTTCTGACCGGGACCCCGGATCTTACACCGGGGAGCTGTTTTTT.

This clone was picked up one time. The V and J genes are TRBV19 and TRBJ2-1, with D possibly being TRBD1 (5 bases). V lost 6 bases and J lost 0, with 18 bases in between. Germline values: CDR1 LNHDA, CDR2 SQIVND (reference sequence). The CDR3 runs 17 residues. As DNA, the CDR3 is TGTGCCAGTAGACTTAGGCAGGGTCTTGTCTCCTACAATGAGCAGTTCTTC. It translates to CASRLRQGLVSYNEQFF.

The chain carries TRBV7-9 and TRBJ2-2, with D possibly matching TRBD1 (5 bases). The germline V gene has CDR1 SEHNR and CDR2 FQNEAQ (reference sequence). CDR3 size: 13 residues. V was trimmed by 0 bases and J by 6 bases, leaving 5 bases between them. CDR3 DNA: TGTGCCAGCAGCTTAGCAGGGGCCGGGGAGCTGTTTTTT. Its protein product is CASSLAGAGELFF. The full variable domain, rest sourced from reference TRBV7-9 and TRBJ2-2, is DTGVSQNPRHKITKRGQNVTFRCDPISEHNRLYWYRQTLGQGPEFLTYFQNEAQLEKSRLLSDRFSAERPKGSFSTLEIQRTEQGDSAMYLCASSLAGAGELFFGEGSRLTVL.